Below are 25 T cell receptor beta chains sequenced from a single sample in a study of blood T cell repertoires in COVID-19. Repertoires were generated with immunoSEQ multiplex PCR, while TCRdb's copy carries only in-frame clones and drops some. The sample gives about 240,000 clones, more than 85% of which show up once; over 7.5% is in the top ten. Sequences were obtained from PBMCs or T cells enriched from blood (not recorded which). Receptor source: a man between 35 and 55 years old who had recovered from COVID-19.

The genes are TRBV30 and TRBJ1-2; D is unresolved. The CDR3 covers 13 residues. Germline V gives CDR1 GTSNPN, CDR2 SVGIG (reference sequence). Between the trimmed V and J ends, which lost 5 bases and 13 bases, there was a span of 23 bases. Here the CDR3 reads CAWGPSQASVSTF. CDR3 sequence (DNA): TGTGCCTGGGGTCCGTCCCAGGCCTCTGTCTCCACCTTC.

The chain uses TRBV6-5 and TRBJ1-3; the match to TRBD1 covers 7 bases. The CDR3 runs 14 residues. The germline V gene has CDR1 MNHEY and CDR2 SVGAGI. Trimming cost V 5 bases and J 3 bases; bases outside gene matches: 4. CDR3 bases: TGTGCCAGCAGTCGGGACAGCCTTGGAAACACCATATATTTT. Translating gives CASSRDSLGNTIYF.

V and J are TRBV12-3 or TRBV12-4 and TRBJ1-2; D not resolved. The CDR3 has 11 amino acids. V was clipped by 7 bases and J by 8 bases, with 11 bases between them. In nucleotides, the CDR3 is TGTGCCAGCACCCGCGCGGGGGGCTACACCTTC. As protein: CASTRAGGYTF.

The chain carries TRBV10-3 and TRBJ2-6; 12 positions match TRBD1. The CDR3 is 19 residues long. Trimming at V came to 3 bases and at J to 3 bases, leaving 9 bases not matched to a gene. CDR1 ENHRY and CDR2 SYGVKD come from the germline V gene. Written as DNA, the CDR3 is TGTGCCATCAGTGATTCGCTTGGGACAGGGGGCGATGGGGCCAACGTCCTGACTTTC. Amino acid sequence: CAISDSLGTGGDGANVLTF.

V usage is TRBV29-1 and J usage is TRBJ1-4, with 7 nucleotides matching TRBD1. CDR3 size: 16 residues. The junction had 8 bases not matched to a gene; V was cut back by 1 base and J by 3 bases. Per the germline V gene, CDR1 is SQVTM and CDR2 is ANQGSEA. The chain's CDR3 is CSVEGARDSPNEKLFF. The CDR3, as DNA: TGCAGCGTTGAAGGTGCACGGGACAGCCCTAATGAAAAACTGTTTTTT. The entire variable domain, with the rest obtained from reference TRBV29-1 and TRBJ1-4, is as follows: SAVISQKPSRDICQRGTSLTIQCQVDSQVTMMFWYRQQPGQSLTLIATANQGSEATYESGFVIDKFPISRPNLTFSTLTVSNMSPEDSSIYLCSVEGARDSPNEKLFFGSGTQLSVL.

The rearrangement links TRBV15 to TRBJ1-4, with TRBD1 matching 11 bases. The CDR3 runs to 15 residues. J lost 3 bases, V lost 3 bases, and 0 bases had no gene match. Germline values: CDR1 LNHNV, CDR2 YYDKDF (reference sequence). The CDR3 DNA sequence: TGTGCCACCAGCAGGGACAGGGGGCCTAATGAAAAACTGTTTTTT. Translated, it gives CATSRDRGPNEKLFF.

The chain couples TRBV3-1 (or the pseudogene TRBV3-2) to TRBJ2-7; tentatively, D is TRBD1 (5 bases). V lost 4 bases and J 2 bases, leaving 6 bases between the germline ends. The CDR3 extends over 12 amino acids. Germline values: CDR1 LGHDT, CDR2 YNNKEL (reference sequence). CDR3 region: CASSLTAYEQYF. In nucleotides, the CDR3 is TGTGCCAGCAGCCTGACAGCCTACGAGCAGTACTTC.

As for this clone: Other DNA sequences in the same sample also yield this CDR3. The rearrangement joins TRBV19 to TRBJ1-1; D remains ambiguous. The CDR3 has 13 residues. V gave up 1 base and J gave up 1 base, with 4 bases separating them. Germline values: CDR1 LNHDA, CDR2 SQIVND (reference sequence). The CDR3 loop is CASSIGRNTEAFF. The CDR3 DNA sequence: TGTGCCAGTAGTATAGGCAGGAACACTGAAGCTTTCTTT. Full variable domain (missing parts from reference TRBV19 and TRBJ1-1): DGGITQSPKYLFRKEGQNVTLSCEQNLNHDAMYWYRQDPGQGLRLIYYSQIVNDFQKGDIAEGYSVSREKKESFPLTVTSAQKNPTAFYLCASSIGRNTEAFFGQGTRLTVV.

This clone was detected only a few times. J is TRBJ2-1 and V is TRBV6-5; D unresolved. Trimming pared 7 bases from V and 3 bases from J, leaving 10 bases between. CDR3 length: 13 amino acids. Germline-derived CDR1 and CDR2 are MNHEY and SVGAGI. CDR3 coding DNA: TGTGCCAGCAATGCAGGTAGCTACAATGAGCAGTTCTTC. Encoded protein: CASNAGSYNEQFF.

This chain joins TRBV28 and TRBJ2-1; 14 bases align to TRBD2. V gave up 3 bases and J gave up 6 bases; unmatched junction bases: 4. Germline CDR1 and CDR2: MDHEN and SYDVKM. The CDR3 has 16 residues. The CDR3 sequence is CASSLGLAGAGNEQFF. For the CDR3, the DNA is TGTGCCAGCAGTTTGGGACTAGCGGGAGCAGGCAATGAGCAGTTCTTC. The complete variable domain, with remaining parts taken from reference TRBV28 and TRBJ2-1, reads DVKVTQSSRYLVKRTGEKVFLECVQDMDHENMFWYRQDPGLGLRLIYFSYDVKMKEKGDIPEGYSVSREKKERFSLILESASTNQTSMYLCASSLGLAGAGNEQFFGPGTRLTVL.

In its sample, this clone was seen once. The rearrangement uses TRBV3-1 (or the pseudogene TRBV3-2) and TRBJ1-1; D call uncertain. The CDR3 spans 14 residues. CDR1 LGHDT and CDR2 YNNKEL come from the germline V gene (reference sequence). Trimming pared 4 bases from V and 3 bases from J, leaving 12 bases between. CDR3 DNA: TGTGCCAGCAGCCCAGTTGAGGCGGACACTGAAGCTTTCTTT. Amino acids: CASSPVEADTEAFF.

This chain links TRBV6-5 with TRBJ2-1; 10 bases agree with TRBD2. Germline V CDR1 and CDR2: MNHEY, SVGAGI. There are 14 residues in the CDR3. V was clipped by 7 bases and J by 10 bases; unmatched bases: 10. CDR3 amino acids: CASISAAGGGEQFF. DNA for the CDR3: TGTGCCAGCATTTCGGCAGCGGGAGGGGGGGAGCAGTTCTTC.

The rearrangement joins TRBV28 to TRBJ1-4; the D is unclear. The CDR3 length is 14 residues. V lost 3 bases and J 4 bases, leaving 9 bases between the germline ends. The germline V gene encodes CDR1 MDHEN and CDR2 SYDVKM. CDR3 sequence: CASSFYGFNEKLFF. The CDR3 DNA sequence: TGTGCCAGCAGTTTTTACGGGTTTAATGAAAAACTGTTTTTT.

The chain joins TRBV20-1 to TRBJ2-7; a weak D match, TRBD2 (5 bases). CDR3 size: 11 residues. V gave up 2 bases and J gave up 3 bases, with 5 bases separating them. The germline CDR1 and CDR2 sequences are DFQATT and SNEGSKA (reference sequence). The CDR3 here is CSARRDYEQYF. The DNA of the CDR3 is TGCAGTGCTAGACGGGACTACGAGCAGTACTTC.

The chain employs TRBV28 and TRBJ2-5, with a weak D call TRBD2 (6 bases). Germline V lookup: CDR1 MDHEN, CDR2 SYDVKM. The CDR3 runs to 15 residues. Trimming pared 5 bases from V and 2 bases from J, leaving 15 bases between. The chain's CDR3 is CASSQISGGQETQYF. DNA for the CDR3: TGTGCCAGCAGTCAGATCTCCGGGGGTCAAGAGACCCAGTACTTC.

The CDR3 DNA follows: TGTGCCAGCAGTTTGTTGATGACGGGAGGCTACGAGCAGTACTTC. It is translated as CASSLLMTGGYEQYF. The rearrangement links TRBV28 to TRBJ2-7, with TRBD2 identical over 7 bases. Per the germline V gene, CDR1 is MDHEN and CDR2 is SYDVKM. V gave up 3 bases and J gave up 3 bases; unmatched junction bases: 8. This CDR3 has 15 amino acids.

The V call is TRBV29-1, the J call TRBJ2-7, with a weak D call TRBD2 (5 bases). The CDR3 runs to 12 residues. Germline lookup yields CDR1 SQVTM and CDR2 ANQGSEA. V was trimmed by 6 bases and J by 3 bases, leaving 12 bases between them. The DNA for the CDR3 is TGCAGCGTCCACCTAGCAGGCTACGAGCAGTACTTC. Its protein product is CSVHLAGYEQYF.

V is TRBV30 and J is TRBJ1-5; a possible D gene is TRBD1 (5 bases). The CDR3 loop spans 12 amino acids. Deletions cut 0 bases from V and 9 bases from J, with 9 bases between. Per germline, CDR1 GTSNPN and CDR2 SVGIG (reference sequence). CDR3 sequence: CAWSVVGGPQHF. In nucleotides, the CDR3 is TGTGCCTGGAGTGTGGTGGGGGGGCCCCAGCATTTT.

The rearrangement uses TRBV3-1 (or the pseudogene TRBV3-2) and TRBJ1-3; D is uncertain. In germline, CDR1 is LGHDT, CDR2 YNNKEL (reference sequence). The CDR3 loop spans 16 amino acids. Trimming cost V 4 bases and J 0 bases, with 13 bases left between them. CDR3 protein: CASSLFGANSGNTIYF. The CDR3 DNA is TGTGCCAGCAGCCTCTTCGGAGCGAACTCTGGAAACACCATATATTTT.

The V and J genes are TRBV14 and TRBJ1-6; D remains unclear. Trimming removed 2 bases at V and 9 bases at J, with 11 bases between. Per the germline V gene, CDR1 is SGHDN and CDR2 is FVKESK. This CDR3 has 14 residues. The CDR3 here is CASSQFHSTSPLHF. CDR3 nucleotides: TGTGCCAGCAGCCAATTTCACAGTACTTCACCCCTCCACTTT.

V is TRBV3-1 (or the pseudogene TRBV3-2) and J is TRBJ2-1; D not resolved. The CDR3 extends over 11 amino acids. Germline CDR1 LGHDT, CDR2 YNNKEL (reference sequence). Trimming took 6 bases from V and 6 from J, leaving 6 bases between them. The CDR3 sequence is CASRATNEQFF. CDR3 DNA sequence: TGTGCCAGCAGGGCCACCAATGAGCAGTTCTTC.

The rearrangement links TRBV3-1 (or the pseudogene TRBV3-2) to TRBJ2-3; D call uncertain. Trimming removed 0 bases at V and 0 bases at J, with 4 bases between. This CDR3 region has 14 residues. Germline lookup yields CDR1 LGHDT and CDR2 YNNKEL (reference sequence). The CDR3 DNA follows: TGTGCCAGCAGCCAAGATCCGAGCACAGATACGCAGTATTTT. It codes for CASSQDPSTDTQYF.

The rearrangement links TRBV29-1 to TRBJ1-2, with D perhaps TRBD1 (6 bases). V was shortened by 4 bases and J by 6 bases, with 15 bases between the two germline ends. This CDR3 is built from 13 residues. The germline V gene encodes CDR1 SQVTM and CDR2 ANQGSEA. This chain's CDR3 is CSVVGGEVDGYTF. Written as DNA, the CDR3 is TGCAGCGTTGTAGGGGGAGAGGTGGATGGCTACACCTTC.

V and J are TRBV11-3 and TRBJ2-1, with a weak D call TRBD1 (5 bases). Between the trimmed V and J ends, which lost 3 bases and 5 bases, there was a span of 8 bases. The CDR3 length is 13 residues. Germline CDR1 reads SGHNT; CDR2 reads YENEEA. Here the CDR3 reads CASSFLTDNEQFF. In DNA form, the CDR3 reads TGTGCCAGCAGCTTTCTGACAGACAATGAGCAGTTCTTC.

This clone was seen a single time. The V call is TRBV7-8, the J call TRBJ1-5; a weak D match, TRBD1 (5 bases). This CDR3 is 15 amino acids long. Germline V gene data show CDR1 as SGHVS and CDR2 as FQNEAQ. The V and J ends lost 2 bases and 6 bases respectively, with 14 bases between them. The CDR3 loop is CASSLLATVIQPQHF. CDR3 sequence (DNA): TGTGCCAGCAGCTTACTCGCGACAGTGATTCAGCCCCAGCATTTT.